This T cell receptor (beta chain) was recorded in a study of shared clonotypes between healthy human individuals. This CDR3 is 16 amino acids long. Trimming took 5 bases from V and 0 from J; bases not matched to a gene: 7. Germline loops: CDR1 SGHNT, CDR2 YENEEA. Some clones are missing from TCRdb's copy, which holds only in-frame ones; the method was immunoSEQ multiplex PCR. The sample has over a million clones; approximately 97% are singletons. The source of this sequence is a man in his thirties or forties in good health. The rearrangement uses TRBV11-3 and TRBJ2-3; TRBD2 aligns across 8 bases. The sample taken for sequencing was naive CD4+ T cells sorted from blood. Described subset: CD45RA+ positively selected. The CDR3, as DNA: TGTGCCAGCAGCCTCCGTAGCGGGAAGAGCACAGATACGCAGTATTTT. Residues: CASSLRSGKSTDTQYF.